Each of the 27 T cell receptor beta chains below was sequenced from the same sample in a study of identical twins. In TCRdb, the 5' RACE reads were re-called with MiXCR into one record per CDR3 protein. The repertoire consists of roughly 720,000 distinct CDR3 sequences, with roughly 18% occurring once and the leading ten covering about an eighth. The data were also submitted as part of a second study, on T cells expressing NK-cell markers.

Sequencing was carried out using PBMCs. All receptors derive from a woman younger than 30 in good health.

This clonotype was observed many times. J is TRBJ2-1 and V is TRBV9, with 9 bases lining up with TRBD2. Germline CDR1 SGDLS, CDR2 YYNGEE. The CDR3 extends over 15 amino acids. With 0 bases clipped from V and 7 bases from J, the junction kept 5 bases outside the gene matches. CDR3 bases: TGTGCCAGCAGCGTAGGGATAGCGGGAGAGAATGAGCAGTTCTTC. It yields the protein CASSVGIAGENEQFF.

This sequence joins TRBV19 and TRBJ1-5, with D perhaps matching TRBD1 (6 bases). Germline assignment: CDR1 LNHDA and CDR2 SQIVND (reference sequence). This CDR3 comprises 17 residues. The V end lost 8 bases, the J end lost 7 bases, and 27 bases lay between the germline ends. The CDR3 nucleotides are TGTGCCAGTGGGAGGGCAGGGGCCGCGAAGGGGAGGCAGCCCCAGCATTTT. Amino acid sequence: CASGRAGAAKGRQPQHF.

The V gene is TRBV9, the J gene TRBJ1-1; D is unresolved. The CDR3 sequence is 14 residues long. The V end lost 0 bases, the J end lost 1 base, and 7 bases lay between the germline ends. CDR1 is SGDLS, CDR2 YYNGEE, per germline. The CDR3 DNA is TGTGCCAGCAGCGTAGTCGCCGGGAACACTGAAGCTTTCTTT. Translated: CASSVVAGNTEAFF.

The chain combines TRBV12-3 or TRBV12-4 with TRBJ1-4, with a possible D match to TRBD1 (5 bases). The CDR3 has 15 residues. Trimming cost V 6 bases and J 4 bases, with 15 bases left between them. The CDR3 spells CASSIDRGLNEKLFF. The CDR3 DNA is TGTGCCAGCAGCATAGACAGAGGCCTTAATGAAAAACTGTTTTTT.

CDR3 sequence: CASSYSRTGGSYEQYF. CDR3 coding DNA: TGTGCCAGCAGTTACTCGAGGACAGGGGGATCCTACGAGCAGTACTTC. V gene TRBV6-5 combines with J gene TRBJ2-7; 10 nucleotides match TRBD1. J lost 1 base, V lost 0 bases, and 3 bases had no gene match. The CDR3 is 16 residues long. Germline V gives CDR1 MNHEY, CDR2 SVGAGI.

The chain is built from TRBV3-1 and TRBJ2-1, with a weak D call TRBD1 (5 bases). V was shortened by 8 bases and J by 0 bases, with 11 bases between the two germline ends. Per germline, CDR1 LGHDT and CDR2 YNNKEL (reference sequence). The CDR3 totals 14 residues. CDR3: CASQGKGSYNEQFF. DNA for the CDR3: TGTGCCAGCCAGGGTAAGGGCTCCTACAATGAGCAGTTCTTC.

The CDR3 DNA reads TGTGCCAGCAGCTTGGGGACAGACAATGGCTACACCTTC. It is translated as CASSLGTDNGYTF. The chain links TRBV5-6 to TRBJ1-2, with D possibly TRBD1 on 6 matching bases. The CDR3 is made up of 13 amino acids. V gave up 0 bases and J gave up 6 bases, with 9 bases separating them. Germline lookup yields CDR1 SGHDT and CDR2 YYEEEE. Supplemented by reference TRBV5-6 and TRBJ1-2, the full variable domain reads DAGVTQSPTHLIKTRGQQVTLRCSPKSGHDTVSWYQQALGQGPQFIFQYYEEEERQRGNFPDRFSGHQFPNYSSELNVNALLLGDSALYLCASSLGTDNGYTFGSGTRLTVV.

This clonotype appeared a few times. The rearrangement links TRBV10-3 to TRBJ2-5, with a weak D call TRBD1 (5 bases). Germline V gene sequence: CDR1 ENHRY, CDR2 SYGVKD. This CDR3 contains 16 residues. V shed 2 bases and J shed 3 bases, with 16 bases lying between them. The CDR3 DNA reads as TGTGCCATCAGTGAGCCGCCCAAGGGGTGGAAAGAGACCCAGTACTTC. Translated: CAISEPPKGWKETQYF.

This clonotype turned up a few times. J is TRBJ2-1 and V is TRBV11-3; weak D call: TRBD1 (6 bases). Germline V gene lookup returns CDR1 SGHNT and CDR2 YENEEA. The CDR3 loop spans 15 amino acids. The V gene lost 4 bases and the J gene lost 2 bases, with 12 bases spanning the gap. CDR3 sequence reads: CASSSDSPPYNEQFF. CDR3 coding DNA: TGTGCCAGCAGCTCGGACAGTCCCCCCTACAATGAGCAGTTCTTC.

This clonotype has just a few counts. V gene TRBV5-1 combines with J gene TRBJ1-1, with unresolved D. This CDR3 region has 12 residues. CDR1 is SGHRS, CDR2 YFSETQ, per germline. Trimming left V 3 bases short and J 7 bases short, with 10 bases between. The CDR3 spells CASSWTGIEAFF. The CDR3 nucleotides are TGCGCCAGCAGCTGGACGGGGATTGAAGCTTTCTTT.

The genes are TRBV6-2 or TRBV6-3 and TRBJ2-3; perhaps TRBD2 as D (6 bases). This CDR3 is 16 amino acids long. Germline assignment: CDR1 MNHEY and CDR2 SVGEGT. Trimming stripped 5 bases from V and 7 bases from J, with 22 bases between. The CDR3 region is CASSPPGAQVHNTQYF. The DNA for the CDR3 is TGTGCCAGCAGTCCCCCGGGAGCCCAAGTCCACAATACGCAGTATTTT.

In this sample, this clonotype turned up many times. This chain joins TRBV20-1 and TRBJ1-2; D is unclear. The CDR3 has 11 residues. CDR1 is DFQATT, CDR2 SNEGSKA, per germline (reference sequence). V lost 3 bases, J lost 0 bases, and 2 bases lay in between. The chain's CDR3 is CSARTNYGYTF. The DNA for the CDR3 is TGCAGTGCTAGGACTAACTATGGCTACACCTTC.

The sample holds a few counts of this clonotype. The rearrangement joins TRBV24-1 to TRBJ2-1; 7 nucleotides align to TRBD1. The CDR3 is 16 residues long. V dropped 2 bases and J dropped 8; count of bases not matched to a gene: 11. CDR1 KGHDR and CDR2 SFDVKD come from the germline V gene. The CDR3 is CATSDYKQGKPHEQFF. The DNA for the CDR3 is TGTGCCACCAGTGATTATAAACAGGGGAAGCCTCATGAGCAGTTCTTC.

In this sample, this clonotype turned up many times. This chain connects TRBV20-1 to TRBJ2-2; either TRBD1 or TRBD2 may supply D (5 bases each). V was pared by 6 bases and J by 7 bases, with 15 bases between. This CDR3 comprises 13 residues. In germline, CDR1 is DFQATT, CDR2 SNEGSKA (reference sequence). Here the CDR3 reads CSAGTLLGGELFF. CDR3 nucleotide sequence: TGCAGTGCCGGGACGCTCCTTGGCGGGGAGCTGTTTTTT.

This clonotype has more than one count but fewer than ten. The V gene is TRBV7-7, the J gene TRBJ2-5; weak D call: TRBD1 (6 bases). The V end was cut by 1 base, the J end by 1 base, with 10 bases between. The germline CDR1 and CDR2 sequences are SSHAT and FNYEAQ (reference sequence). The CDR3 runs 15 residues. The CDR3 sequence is CASSLGGTPQETQYF. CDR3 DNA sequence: TGTGCCAGCAGCTTAGGGGGGACACCCCAAGAGACCCAGTACTTC.

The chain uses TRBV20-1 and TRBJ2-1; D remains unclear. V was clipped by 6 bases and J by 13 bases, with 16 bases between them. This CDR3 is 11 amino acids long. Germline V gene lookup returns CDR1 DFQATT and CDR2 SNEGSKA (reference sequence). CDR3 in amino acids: CSADRMTGQFF. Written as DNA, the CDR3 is TGCAGTGCGGACCGGATGACTGGACAGTTCTTC.

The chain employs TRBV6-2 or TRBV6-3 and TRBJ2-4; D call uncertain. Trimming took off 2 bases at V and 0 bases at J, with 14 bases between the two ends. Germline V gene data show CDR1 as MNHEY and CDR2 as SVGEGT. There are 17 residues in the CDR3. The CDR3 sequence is CASSYPNTALAKNIQYF. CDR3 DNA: TGTGCCAGCAGTTACCCGAACACCGCGCTAGCCAAAAACATTCAGTACTTC.

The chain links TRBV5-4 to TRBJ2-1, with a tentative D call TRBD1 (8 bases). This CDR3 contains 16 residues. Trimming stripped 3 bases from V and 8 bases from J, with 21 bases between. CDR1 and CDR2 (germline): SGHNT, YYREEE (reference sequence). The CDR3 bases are TGTGCCAGCAGCTCGGCCAGGACAGGGAGGGATGATGAGCAGTTCTTC. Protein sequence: CASSSARTGRDDEQFF.

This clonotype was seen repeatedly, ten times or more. CDR3 nucleotides: TGTGCCAGCACAGGAACAAATTCCTACGAGCAGTACTTC. This translates into CASTGTNSYEQYF. The chain has TRBV12-3 or TRBV12-4 and TRBJ2-7; D gene ambiguous. The CDR3 totals 13 residues. V was clipped by 7 bases and J by 1 base, with 11 bases between them.

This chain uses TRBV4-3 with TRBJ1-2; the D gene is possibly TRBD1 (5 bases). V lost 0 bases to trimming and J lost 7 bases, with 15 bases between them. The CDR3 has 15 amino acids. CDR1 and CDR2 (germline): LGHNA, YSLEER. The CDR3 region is CASSQELGRKVGYTF. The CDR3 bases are TGCGCCAGCAGCCAAGAGTTGGGACGAAAGGTTGGCTACACCTTC.

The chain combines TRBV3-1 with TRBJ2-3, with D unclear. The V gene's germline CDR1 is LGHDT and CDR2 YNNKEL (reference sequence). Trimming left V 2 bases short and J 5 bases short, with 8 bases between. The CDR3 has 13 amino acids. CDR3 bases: TGTGCCAGCAGCCAAACCTGGGGAGATACGCAGTATTTT. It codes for CASSQTWGDTQYF.

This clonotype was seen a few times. CDR3 residues: CASSFQGVTYNEQFF. In nucleotides, the CDR3 is TGCGCCAGCAGCTTCCAGGGGGTGACCTACAATGAGCAGTTCTTC. The rearrangement links TRBV5-1 to TRBJ2-1; 7 nucleotides agree with TRBD1. J lost 2 bases, V lost 2 bases, and 4 bases had no gene match. The CDR3 loop spans 15 amino acids. Germline V CDR1 and CDR2: SGHRS, YFSETQ.

The CDR3 DNA follows: TGTGCCAGCAGCTTCCGGGACTTAGGCACGCAGTATTTT. This translates into CASSFRDLGTQYF. The chain recombines TRBV7-2 with TRBJ2-3; D is perhaps TRBD2 (6 bases). V lost 3 bases to trimming and J lost 9 bases, with 13 bases between them. CDR3 size: 13 residues. CDR1 SGHTA and CDR2 FQGNSA come from the germline V gene.

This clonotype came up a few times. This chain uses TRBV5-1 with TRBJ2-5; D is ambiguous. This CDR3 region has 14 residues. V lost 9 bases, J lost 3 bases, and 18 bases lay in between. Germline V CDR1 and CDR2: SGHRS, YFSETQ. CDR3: CATHPGRGEETQYF. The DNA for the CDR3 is TGCGCCACGCATCCCGGGCGCGGAGAAGAGACCCAGTACTTC.

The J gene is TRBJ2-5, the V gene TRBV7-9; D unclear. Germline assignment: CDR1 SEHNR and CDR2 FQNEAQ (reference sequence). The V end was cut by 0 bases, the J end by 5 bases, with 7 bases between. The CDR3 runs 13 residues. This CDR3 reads CASSLAAGETQYF. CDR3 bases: TGTGCCAGCAGCTTAGCCGCTGGTGAGACCCAGTACTTC.

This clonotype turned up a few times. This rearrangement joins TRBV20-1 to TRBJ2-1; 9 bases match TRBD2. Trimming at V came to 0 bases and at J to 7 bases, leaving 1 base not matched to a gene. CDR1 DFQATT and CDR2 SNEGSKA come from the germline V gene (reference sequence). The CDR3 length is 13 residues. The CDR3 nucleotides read TGCAGTGCTAGAGATCTAGCGGGAAATGAGCAGTTCTTC. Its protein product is CSARDLAGNEQFF.

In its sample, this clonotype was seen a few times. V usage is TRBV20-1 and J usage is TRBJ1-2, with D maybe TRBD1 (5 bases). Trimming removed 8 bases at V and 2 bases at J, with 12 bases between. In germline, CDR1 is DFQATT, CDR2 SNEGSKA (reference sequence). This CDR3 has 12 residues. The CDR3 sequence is CSLREGNYGYTF. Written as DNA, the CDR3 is TGCAGTCTCAGGGAGGGGAACTATGGCTACACCTTC.